This T cell receptor (beta chain) was sequenced in a study of T-cell reconstitution after alpha-beta-depleted transplantation in children. Findings and caveats of the study: Reportedly, alpha-beta T cells present about two months post-transplant originated from several hundred expanded clones of graft origin. T-cell counts and diversity at one year post-transplant came mainly from newly produced T cells. After transplant, high TCRbeta diversity at day 60 in some patients arose from surviving recipient T cells and thymic progenitors.

Unique molecular identifiers were incorporated when the TCRbeta library was constructed. TCRdb passed the PCR reads through MiXCR, listing each CDR3 protein once. Counted here are roughly 420,000 distinct CDR3 sequences, 15% to 20% occurring once; the ten biggest clones make up 29%. Notes on this clonotype: What it binds is unknown.

The CDR3 is 15 residues long. CDR1 and CDR2 from the germline V gene are SGHTA and FQGNSA. With 2 bases clipped from V and 5 bases from J, the junction kept 4 bases outside the gene matches. The sequences come from PBMCs, mostly from graft donor cells, collected 360 days after TCRalphabeta/CD19-depleted stem cell transplant. This sequence was found in a boy less than two years old who had a stem cell transplant for Wiskott-Aldrich syndrome, so the T cells may come from the graft donor. The chain joins TRBV7-2 to TRBJ2-5; 11 bases match TRBD2. CDR3 in DNA: TGTGCCAGCAGCTTATTAGCTAGCGGGAGGGAGACCCAGTACTTC. Protein: CASSLLASGRETQYF.